The 18 T cell receptor beta chains given below trace back to one sample, sequenced in a study of CD8 T cells in Susac syndrome. RNA, at roughly 0.5 to 1 ug, was reverse transcribed with random hexamers. TCRdb analysed the immunoSEQ multiplex PCR reads with MiXCR anew, one entry per CDR3 protein. The sample records over 100,000 distinct CDR3 sequences, approximately 90% being singletons. The sample consisted of CD8+ T cells from PBMCs. Receptor source: a human donor in good health.

The chain joins TRBV29-1 to TRBJ2-7; 8 bases align to TRBD1. With 3 bases clipped from V and 2 bases from J, the junction kept 6 bases outside the gene matches. The CDR3 runs to 14 residues. In germline, CDR1 is SQVTM, CDR2 ANQGSEA. The CDR3: CSVEGRDRPYEQYF. The CDR3 nucleotides read TGCAGCGTTGAGGGCCGGGACAGGCCCTACGAGCAGTACTTC.

V usage is TRBV6-2 or TRBV6-3 and J usage is TRBJ2-7; D not resolved. The ends were cut back, 2 bases at V and 5 bases at J, with 13 bases in the middle. Germline CDR1 MNHEY, CDR2 SVGEGT. The CDR3 extends over 14 amino acids. This CDR3 reads CASSYRAFDHEQYF. In nucleotides, the CDR3 is TGTGCCAGCAGTTACCGCGCGTTTGACCACGAGCAGTACTTC.

V is TRBV30 and J is TRBJ2-1, with D perhaps TRBD1 (5 bases). CDR3 length equals 12 residues. Germline V gene sequence: CDR1 GTSNPN, CDR2 SVGIG (reference sequence). V was shortened by 1 base and J by 9 bases, with 10 bases between the two germline ends. Written as DNA, the CDR3 is TGTGCCTGGAGTGAGGGGTACGGTGAGCAGTTCTTC. Encoded protein: CAWSEGYGEQFF.

The V call is TRBV7-9, the J call TRBJ1-6, with 8 bases aligning to TRBD1. Germline loops: CDR1 SEHNR, CDR2 FQNEAQ (reference sequence). The V gene end was trimmed by 5 bases and the J gene end by 7 bases; junction bases not matched to a gene: 7. This CDR3 has 15 amino acids. In DNA form, the CDR3 reads TGTGCCAGCAGCCCGGTCCGGGACAGGAATTCACCCCTCCACTTT. It is translated as CASSPVRDRNSPLHF. The full variable domain, rest sourced from reference TRBV7-9 and TRBJ1-6, is DTGVSQNPRHKITKRGQNVTFRCDPISEHNRLYWYRQTLGQGPEFLTYFQNEAQLEKSRLLSDRFSAERPKGSFSTLEIQRTEQGDSAMYLCASSPVRDRNSPLHFGNGTRLTVT.

V gene TRBV7-2 combines with J gene TRBJ2-7; TRBD2 matches 10 bases. The germline V gene encodes CDR1 SGHTA and CDR2 FQGNSA. The CDR3 totals 17 residues. After removal of 1 base from V and 0 bases from J, the junction contained 6 bases not matched to a gene. CDR3 protein: CASSLEGGLANSYEQYF. In DNA, the CDR3 is TGTGCCAGCAGCTTAGAAGGGGGACTAGCGAACTCCTACGAGCAGTACTTC.

This sequence joins TRBV6-6 and TRBJ2-1; a weak D match, TRBD2 (5 bases). CDR3 length equals 13 residues. The germline gives CDR1 MNHNY, CDR2 SVGAGI (reference sequence). Trimming left V 9 bases short and J 4 bases short, with 13 bases between. The CDR3 is CASAREIYNEQFF. The DNA of the CDR3 is TGTGCCAGTGCCCGGGAAATTTACAATGAGCAGTTCTTC.

V usage is TRBV7-2 and J usage is TRBJ2-7, with TRBD1 matching over 8 bases. In germline, CDR1 is SGHTA, CDR2 FQGNSA. Trimming cost V 4 bases and J 6 bases; bases outside gene matches: 8. This CDR3 comprises 14 residues. This CDR3 is CASSSGGTVSEQYF. CDR3 nucleotide sequence: TGTGCCAGCAGCTCAGGGGGCACAGTCAGCGAGCAGTACTTC.

The chain uses TRBV12-3 or TRBV12-4 and TRBJ2-5; D is unclear. The CDR3 runs 12 residues. V was cut by 7 bases and J by 2 bases, with 8 bases left in between. Here the CDR3 reads CASTRWQETQYF. The CDR3, as DNA: TGTGCCAGCACGCGCTGGCAAGAGACCCAGTACTTC.

The V and J genes are TRBV6-2 or TRBV6-3 and TRBJ2-1; possibly TRBD2 for D (6 bases). Germline V gives CDR1 MNHEY, CDR2 SVGEGT. The CDR3 contains 15 residues. The V gene lost 6 bases and the J gene lost 0 bases, with 12 bases spanning the gap. This CDR3 is CASSLAESSYNEQFF. The CDR3 bases are TGTGCCAGCAGCTTAGCGGAAAGCTCCTACAATGAGCAGTTCTTC.

This clonotype has a handful of counts. V usage is TRBV2 and J usage is TRBJ2-3; D ambiguous. The CDR3 totals 11 residues. V lost 4 bases and J 6 bases, leaving 5 bases between the germline ends. From germline, CDR1 is SNHLY and CDR2 FYNNEI. CDR3 sequence reads: CASSVGDTQYF. The CDR3 DNA reads as TGTGCCAGCAGTGTCGGCGATACGCAGTATTTT.

The gene calls are TRBV18 and TRBJ2-7; TRBD2 matches 11 bases. Germline CDR1 is KGHSH and CDR2 is LQKENI. This CDR3 region has 16 residues. The V segment lost 3 bases and the J segment 1 base; nucleotides outside the gene matches: 5. CDR3 amino acids: CASSPQLAGASYEQYF. CDR3 coding DNA: TGTGCCAGCTCACCCCAACTAGCGGGAGCTTCCTACGAGCAGTACTTC.

The chain recombines TRBV7-2 with TRBJ2-5; no clear D gene. V lost 5 bases, J lost 2 bases, and 6 bases lay in between. There are 12 residues in the CDR3. CDR1 SGHTA and CDR2 FQGNSA come from the germline V gene. The CDR3 region is CASSKNQETQYF. CDR3 nucleotides: TGTGCCAGCAGCAAAAATCAAGAGACCCAGTACTTC.

The rearrangement uses TRBV29-1 and TRBJ1-2; the match to TRBD1 covers 9 bases. Germline-derived CDR1 and CDR2 are SQVTM and ANQGSEA. The CDR3 is 12 residues long. The J segment lost 4 bases and the V segment lost 7 bases, leaving 4 bases of the junction unmatched. The CDR3 loop reads CSAGTGSYGYTF. CDR3 coding DNA: TGCAGCGCCGGGACAGGGAGCTATGGCTACACCTTC.

The gene calls are TRBV6-4 and TRBJ2-1; weak D call: TRBD2 (5 bases). The V end was cut by 0 bases, the J end by 2 bases, with 11 bases between. The CDR3 is made up of 16 amino acids. CDR1 and CDR2 from the germline V gene are MRHNA and SNTAGT. The CDR3 here is CASSDSQAAAYNEQFF. The DNA of the CDR3 is TGTGCCAGCAGTGACTCTCAAGCGGCTGCCTACAATGAGCAGTTCTTC.

The chain recombines TRBV7-2 with TRBJ2-7; unclear D gene. Trimming took off 3 bases at V and 2 bases at J, with 14 bases between the two ends. CDR1 and CDR2 (germline): SGHTA, FQGNSA. The CDR3 loop spans 15 amino acids. CDR3 region: CASSLDPRATYEQYF. The CDR3 bases are TGTGCCAGCAGCTTGGACCCCCGAGCCACCTACGAGCAGTACTTC.

J is TRBJ2-1 and V is TRBV27; TRBD2 matches at 9 bases. Trimming removed 3 bases from V and 1 base from J; junction bases left unmatched: 1. The CDR3 loop spans 15 amino acids. Germline assignment: CDR1 MNHEY and CDR2 SMNVEV (reference sequence). In nucleotides, the CDR3 is TGTGCCAGCAGTTTCCTAGCGGGGTCCTACAATGAGCAGTTCTTC. Its translation: CASSFLAGSYNEQFF.

This chain connects TRBV6-5 to TRBJ2-7; D gene uncertain. Trimming took 4 bases from V and 4 from J, leaving 5 bases between them. Germline loops: CDR1 MNHEY, CDR2 SVGAGI. CDR3 length: 11 amino acids. The chain's CDR3 is CASSSRYEQYF. In DNA, the CDR3 is TGTGCCAGCAGTTCACGGTACGAGCAGTACTTC.

The chain recombines TRBV2 with TRBJ2-7, with D perhaps matching TRBD2 (5 bases). From germline, CDR1 is SNHLY and CDR2 FYNNEI. The length of the CDR3 is 13 residues. The V end was cut by 8 bases, the J end by 2 bases, with 13 bases between. As DNA, the CDR3 is TGTGCCAGCTCCGGAGGCGCGGCCTACGAGCAGTACTTC. Protein product: CASSGGAAYEQYF.